Presented here are 20 T cell receptor beta chains from one specimen sequenced in a study of blood T cell repertoires in COVID-19. Produced via immunoSEQ multiplex PCR; TCRdb's table is partial and in-frame only. The sample records about 150,000 clones, around 73% being singletons. Sequenced sample: PBMCs or T cells enriched from blood (not recorded which). The origin of the receptors is a woman aged 45-65 years who had recovered from COVID-19.

The J gene is TRBJ1-2, the V gene TRBV6-5; D gene uncertain. This CDR3 has 12 amino acids. Between the trimmed V and J ends, which lost 2 bases and 8 bases, there was a span of 9 bases. Germline V lookup: CDR1 MNHEY, CDR2 SVGAGI. Here the CDR3 reads CASSYEIKGYTF. CDR3 nucleotides: TGTGCCAGCAGTTACGAGATAAAGGGCTACACCTTC.

In this sample, this clone turned up once. This rearrangement joins TRBV29-1 to TRBJ2-7, with 8 nucleotides matching TRBD1. CDR3 length: 12 residues. CDR1 and CDR2 from the germline V gene are SQVTM and ANQGSEA. The ends lost 5 bases at V and 5 bases at J; junction bases unmatched: 5. The CDR3 DNA sequence: TGCAGCGTTTCCTTGACAGGGGACGAGCAGTACTTC. Translated, it gives CSVSLTGDEQYF.

This chain connects TRBV5-5 to TRBJ2-5, with a weak D call TRBD1 (7 bases). The V gene's germline CDR1 is SGHKS and CDR2 YYEKEE (reference sequence). The CDR3 has 13 amino acids. V lost 1 base and J lost 7, with 11 bases in between. In nucleotides, the CDR3 is TGTGCCAGCAGCTTGACAGGGGAGGCGACCCAGTACTTC. Amino acid sequence: CASSLTGEATQYF.

This rearrangement joins TRBV19 to TRBJ2-7, with 7 bases matching TRBD2. With 3 bases clipped from V and 6 bases from J, the junction kept 8 bases outside the gene matches. The CDR3 has 14 residues. In germline, CDR1 is LNHDA, CDR2 SQIVND (reference sequence). The CDR3 coding sequence is TGTGCCAGTAGTATCTTGGCGGGGGATGGCGAGCAGTACGTC. This sequence encodes CASSILAGDGEQYV.

The chain couples TRBV11-2 to TRBJ2-3; D might be TRBD2 (5 bases). Trimming removed 3 bases at V and 1 base at J, with 14 bases between. The length of the CDR3 is 16 residues. Germline CDR1 is SGHAT and CDR2 is FQNNGV. This CDR3 reads CASSFTGSSRTDTQYF. The CDR3 DNA sequence: TGTGCCAGCAGCTTCACGGGGAGTTCCCGCACAGATACGCAGTATTTT. Drawing the rest from reference TRBV11-2 and TRBJ2-3, the complete variable domain is EAGVAQSPRYKIIEKRQSVAFWCNPISGHATLYWYQQILGQGPKLLIQFQNNGVVDDSQLPKDRFSAERLKGVDSTLKIQPAKLEDSAVYLCASSFTGSSRTDTQYFGPGTRLTVL.

The chain couples TRBV27 to TRBJ1-2; 7 bases are shared with TRBD1. CDR1 MNHEY and CDR2 SMNVEV come from the germline V gene (reference sequence). The CDR3 runs 14 residues. V lost 2 bases and J lost 7; bases outside the gene matches: 7. Here the CDR3 reads CASSLRAGGLGYTF. CDR3 nucleotides: TGTGCCAGCAGTTTAAGGGCAGGGGGACTTGGCTACACCTTC.

In nucleotides, the CDR3 is TGTGCCAGCTCACTTCTAGCGGCCTACGAGCAGTACTTC. Translating gives CASSLLAAYEQYF. The genes are TRBV18 and TRBJ2-7, with 7 bases identical to TRBD2. There are 13 residues in the CDR3. CDR1 KGHSH and CDR2 LQKENI come from the germline V gene. The ends lost 4 bases at V and 2 bases at J; junction bases unmatched: 2.

The chain couples TRBV27 to TRBJ1-6, with D possibly matching TRBD1 (6 bases). Between the trimmed V and J ends, which lost 8 bases and 4 bases, there was a span of 15 bases. Per germline, CDR1 MNHEY and CDR2 SMNVEV (reference sequence). The CDR3 covers 15 residues. Here the CDR3 reads CASADRPSYNSPLHF. The DNA of the CDR3 is TGTGCCAGCGCCGACAGGCCGAGTTATAATTCACCCCTCCACTTT.

This chain uses TRBV4-1 with TRBJ1-4; 7 nucleotides agree with TRBD1. Unmatched junction bases numbered 6, after V lost 1 base and J lost 4 bases. Germline lookup yields CDR1 MGHRA and CDR2 YSYEKL. CDR3 size: 16 residues. DNA of the CDR3: TGCGCCAGCAGCCAAGTTTTGGACAGGTATAATGAAAAACTGTTTTTT. Its translation is CASSQVLDRYNEKLFF.

V gene TRBV2 combines with J gene TRBJ2-5, with 16 positions matching TRBD2. CDR3 length: 17 amino acids. Trimming at V came to 0 bases and at J to 4 bases, leaving 2 bases not matched to a gene. Per the germline V gene, CDR1 is SNHLY and CDR2 is FYNNEI. CDR3 region: CASSEAGLAGGTETQYF. DNA of the CDR3: TGTGCCAGCAGTGAAGCGGGACTAGCGGGGGGGACAGAGACCCAGTACTTC.

CDR3 sequence: CASSLSQLNEKLFF. In nucleotides, the CDR3 is TGTGCCAGCAGTTTATCACAGCTGAATGAAAAACTGTTTTTT. The genes are TRBV28 and TRBJ1-4; D not certain. This CDR3 spans 14 amino acids. Trimming left V 1 base short and J 5 bases short, with 8 bases between. CDR1 is MDHEN, CDR2 SYDVKM, per germline.

This rearrangement joins TRBV10-3 to TRBJ1-2, with D perhaps matching TRBD1 (5 bases). The CDR3 is 15 residues long. Trimming cost V 0 bases and J 5 bases, with 13 bases left between them. Germline values: CDR1 ENHRY, CDR2 SYGVKD. The CDR3 loop reads CAISESEGKGYGYTF. CDR3 nucleotide sequence: TGTGCCATCAGTGAGTCGGAAGGGAAGGGGTATGGCTACACCTTC.

The chain couples TRBV6-5 to TRBJ1-6, with 8 bases that match TRBD1. The trim removed 7 bases at V and 4 bases at J, leaving 3 bases unmatched. The CDR3 sequence is 14 residues long. Germline V gene sequence: CDR1 MNHEY, CDR2 SVGAGI. CDR3 region: CASTRTGYNSPLHF. CDR3 DNA: TGTGCCAGCACCCGGACAGGGTATAATTCACCCCTCCACTTT.

This chain links TRBV10-3 with TRBJ1-1; 7 bases are a match to TRBD1. The CDR3 runs 14 residues. V shed 3 bases and J 2 bases; nucleotides not matched to a gene: 3. From germline, CDR1 is ENHRY and CDR2 SYGVKD. The CDR3 spells CAISEGTVNTEAFF. CDR3 nucleotide sequence: TGTGCCATCAGTGAAGGGACAGTAAACACTGAAGCTTTCTTT.

This chain connects TRBV4-1 to TRBJ2-7, with a possible D match to TRBD1 (6 bases). Germline CDR1 MGHRA, CDR2 YSYEKL. V was clipped by 2 bases and J by 1 base, with 9 bases between them. CDR3 length: 14 residues. The CDR3 coding sequence is TGCGCCAGCAGCCAAAATACAGGGTCCTACGAGCAGTACTTC. Translation: CASSQNTGSYEQYF.

The chain combines TRBV7-3 with TRBJ1-1, with D possibly being TRBD1 (5 bases). This CDR3 is built from 13 residues. Germline assignment: CDR1 SGHTA and CDR2 FQGTGA. V dropped 3 bases and J dropped 7 bases, with 12 bases sitting between them. CDR3 protein: CASSFNQGLEAFF. CDR3 bases: TGTGCCAGCAGCTTTAATCAGGGACTTGAAGCTTTCTTT.

V gene TRBV7-3 combines with J gene TRBJ2-5; 7 bases are shared with TRBD2. V trimming: 4 bases; J trimming: 4 bases; junction bases outside the gene matches: 3. The germline CDR1 and CDR2 sequences are SGHTA and FQGTGA. The CDR3 totals 13 residues. The CDR3 nucleotides are TGTGCCAGCAGCTACGGGGGGTCAGAGACCCAGTACTTC. Translation: CASSYGGSETQYF. The whole variable domain, remainder taken from reference TRBV7-3 and TRBJ2-5, is GAGVSQTPSNKVTEKGKYVELRCDPISGHTALYWYRQSLGQGPEFLIYFQGTGAADDSGLPNDRFFAVRPEGSVSTLKIQRTERGDSAVYLCASSYGGSETQYFGPGTRLLVL.

The chain joins TRBV7-9 to TRBJ2-7; D is perhaps TRBD2 (6 bases). With 2 bases removed from V and 1 base from J, the gap between germline ends came to 9 bases. CDR1 SEHNR and CDR2 FQNEAQ come from the germline V gene (reference sequence). This CDR3 has 14 amino acids. CDR3 DNA sequence: TGTGCCAGCAGCTTATACGGGGGATCCTACGAGCAGTACTTC. It yields the protein CASSLYGGSYEQYF.

The J gene is TRBJ1-4, the V gene TRBV5-1, with a possible D match to TRBD1 (6 bases). The CDR3 contains 15 residues. Per germline, CDR1 SGHRS and CDR2 YFSETQ. V was clipped by 0 bases and J by 5 bases, with 11 bases between them. The CDR3 is CASSLGAGTNEKLFF. The DNA of the CDR3 is TGCGCCAGCAGCTTGGGAGCCGGGACAAATGAAAAACTGTTTTTT.

The genes are TRBV7-8 and TRBJ1-1; D ambiguous. Looked up from germline, CDR1 is SGHVS and CDR2 is FQNEAQ. The CDR3 is 13 amino acids. Trimming removed 5 bases at V and 4 bases at J, with 11 bases between. CDR3 sequence: CASSQDWGTEAFF. CDR3 nucleotide sequence: TGTGCCAGCAGCCAGGACTGGGGCACTGAAGCTTTCTTT.